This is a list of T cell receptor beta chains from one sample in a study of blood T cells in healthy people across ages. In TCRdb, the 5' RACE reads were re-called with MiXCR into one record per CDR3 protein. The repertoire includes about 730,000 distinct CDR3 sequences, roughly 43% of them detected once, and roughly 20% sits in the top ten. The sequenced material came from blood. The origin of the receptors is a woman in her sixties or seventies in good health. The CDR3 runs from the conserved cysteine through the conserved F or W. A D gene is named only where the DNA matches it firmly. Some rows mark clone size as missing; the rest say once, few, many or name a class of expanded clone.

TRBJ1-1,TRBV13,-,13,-,CASSLNRGAEAFF,TGTGCCAGCAGCTTAAATAGAGGCGCTGAAGCTTTCTTT
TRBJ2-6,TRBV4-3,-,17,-,CASSPTKLGSGANVLTF,TGCGCCAGCAGCCCGACGAAGTTGGGATCTGGGGCCAACGTCCTGACTTTC
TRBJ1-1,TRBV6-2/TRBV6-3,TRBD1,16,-,CASSYPRQGLNTEAFF,TGTGCCAGCAGTTACCCAAGACAGGGGTTGAACACTGAAGCTTTCTTT
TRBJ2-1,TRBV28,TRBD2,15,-,CASTVLAGPRNEQFF,TGTGCCAGCACCGTATTAGCGGGACCCCGCAATGAGCAGTTCTTC
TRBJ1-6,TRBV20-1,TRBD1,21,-,CSARDAPRTGGSPSYNSPLHF,TGCAGTGCTAGAGATGCCCCTCGGACAGGGGGAAGTCCCTCCTATAATTCACCCCTCCACTTT
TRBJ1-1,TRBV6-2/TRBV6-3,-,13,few,CASRFGMNTEAFF,TGTGCCAGCCGGTTCGGGATGAACACTGAAGCTTTCTTT
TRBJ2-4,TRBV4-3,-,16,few,CASSQAWDEAYNEQYF,TGCGCCAGCAGCCAAGCATGGGACGAGGCCTACAATGAGCAGTACTTC
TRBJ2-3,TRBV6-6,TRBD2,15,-,CASSLAGRFTDTQYF,TGTGCCAGCAGTCTAGCGGGACGCTTCACAGATACGCAGTATTTT
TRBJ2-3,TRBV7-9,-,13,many,CASTAPEPDTQYF,TGTGCCAGCACCGCACCCGAACCAGATACGCAGTATTTT
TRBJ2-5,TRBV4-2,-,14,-,CASSRRLGQETQYF,TGTGCCAGCAGCCGCCGACTGGGCCAAGAGACCCAGTACTTC
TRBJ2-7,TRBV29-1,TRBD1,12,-,CSVAGQNNEQYF,TGCAGCGTTGCGGGACAGAACAACGAGCAGTACTTC
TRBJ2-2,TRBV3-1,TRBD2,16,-,CASRGTGGLETGELFF,TGTGCCAGCCGAGGAACCGGGGGACTAGAAACCGGGGAGCTGTTTTTT
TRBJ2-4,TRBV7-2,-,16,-,CASSLAYPLAKNIQYF,TGTGCCAGCAGCTTAGCGTATCCTTTAGCCAAAAACATTCAGTACTTC